These T cell receptor beta chains were read from a single sample in a study of T cells in Graves' hyperthyroidism and ophthalmopathy. TCRdb reanalysed the multiplex PCR reads using MiXCR and keeps one entry per CDR3 protein. Altogether 600,000 to 900,000 distinct CDR3 sequences are present, roughly 15% being singletons, with the ten largest covering about 8.4%. Sequencing was performed on blood. Receptors originate from a man younger than 35 with Graves' hyperthyroidism. CDR3s include the opening cysteine and the closing phenylalanine or tryptophan. Fields, in order: D gene, CDR3 length, clone size, J gene, V gene, CDR3 DNA, CDR3 protein. The D gene is left open where the match is weak. Not all rows give a size; the values are once, few, many and, for expanded clones, a class.

D: -; length: 11; size: few; J: TRBJ1-3; V: TRBV28; DNA: TGTGCCAGCTCGGCGGCGAACACCATATATTTT; CDR3: CASSAANTIYF
D: TRBD1; length: 14; size: few; J: TRBJ2-1; V: TRBV19; DNA: TGTGCCAGTACCGACCCCTCGGACAGGGTTAAGCAGTTCTTC; CDR3: CASTDPSDRVKQFF
D: -; length: 16; size: many; J: TRBJ1-6; V: TRBV12-5; DNA: TGTGCTAGTGGTCCCATGGGCCGTCGGAATAATTCACCCCTCCACTTT; CDR3: CASGPMGRRNNSPLHF
D: -; length: 12; size: many; J: TRBJ2-1; V: TRBV20-1; DNA: TGCAGTGCTAGAATAGCGGACAATGAGCAGTTCTTC; CDR3: CSARIADNEQFF
D: TRBD1; length: 16; size: -; J: TRBJ1-2; V: TRBV11-2; DNA: TGTGCCAGCAGCTCCCTGTCCACAGGGGAGTATGATGGCTACACCTTC; CDR3: CASSSLSTGEYDGYTF
D: TRBD1; length: 14; size: few; J: TRBJ2-2; V: TRBV27; DNA: TGTGCCAGCAGTCCAGACAGGGTCCCCGGGGAGCTGTTTTTT; CDR3: CASSPDRVPGELFF
D: -; length: 15; size: many; J: TRBJ2-3; V: TRBV2; DNA: TGTGCCAGCAGTGAATGGCCAGGGGCGGTAGATACGCAGTATTTT; CDR3: CASSEWPGAVDTQYF
D: TRBD2; length: 15; size: -; J: TRBJ2-1; V: TRBV28; DNA: TGTGCCAGCAGAATCCGAGCGGGAGGATACAATGAGCAGTTCTTC; CDR3: CASRIRAGGYNEQFF
D: -; length: 15; size: -; J: TRBJ2-3; V: TRBV24-1; DNA: TGTGCCACCAGTGATGTTAACCCGCCGACAGATACGCAGTATTTT; CDR3: CATSDVNPPTDTQYF
D: -; length: 13; size: many; J: TRBJ1-1; V: TRBV12-3/TRBV12-4; DNA: TGTGCCAGCAGTCAAGGTTCAACCACTGAAGCTTTCTTT; CDR3: CASSQGSTTEAFF